This T cell receptor beta chain appears in the sequencing data of a study of blood T cell repertoires in COVID-19. Assay: immunoSEQ multiplex PCR; the TCRdb copy retains only in-frame clones and omits some. The sample lists approximately 240,000 clones; roughly 84% were seen once. The germline V and J ends were trimmed by 4 bases and 6 bases, with 22 bases remaining between them. This CDR3 comprises 16 residues. CDR1 and CDR2 (germline): MNHEY, SMNVEV (reference sequence). Specimen: peripheral blood. This chain joins TRBV27 and TRBJ2-7; weak D call: TRBD1 (5 bases). The receptor was isolated from a woman aged 40 to 50 who had recovered from COVID-19. The CDR3 region is CASSSPRQPTPAEQYF. The CDR3 DNA reads TGTGCCAGCAGTTCACCTAGACAGCCCACCCCCGCCGAGCAGTACTTC.